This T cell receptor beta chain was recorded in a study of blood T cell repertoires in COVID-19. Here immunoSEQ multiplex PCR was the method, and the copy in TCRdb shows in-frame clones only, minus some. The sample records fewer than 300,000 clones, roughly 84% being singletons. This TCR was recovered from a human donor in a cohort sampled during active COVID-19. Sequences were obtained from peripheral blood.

Here the CDR3 DNA reads TGCGCCAGCAGCCCAACCGGGACAGATTTTTCTGGCTACACCTTC. It specifies CASSPTGTDFSGYTF. The gene calls are TRBV5-1 and TRBJ1-2, with TRBD1 matching 7 bases. Trimming took 4 bases from V and 7 from J; bases not matched to a gene: 13. The germline CDR1 and CDR2 sequences are SGHRS and YFSETQ. The CDR3 spans 15 residues.